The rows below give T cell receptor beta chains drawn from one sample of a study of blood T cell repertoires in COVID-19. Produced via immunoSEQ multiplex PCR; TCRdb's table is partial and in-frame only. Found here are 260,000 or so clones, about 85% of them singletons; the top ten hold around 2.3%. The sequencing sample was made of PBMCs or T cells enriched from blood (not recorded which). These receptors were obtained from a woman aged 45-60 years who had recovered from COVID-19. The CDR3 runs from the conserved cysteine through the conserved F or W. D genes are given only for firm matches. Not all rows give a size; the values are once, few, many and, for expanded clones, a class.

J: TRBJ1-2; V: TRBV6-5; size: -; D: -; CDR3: CASRAPGHKMHTF; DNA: TGTGCCAGCCGGGCCCCGGGACACAAAATGCACACCTTC
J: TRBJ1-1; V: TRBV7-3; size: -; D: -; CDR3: CASSFGGPTEAFF; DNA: TGTGCCAGCAGCTTCGGGGGGCCCACTGAAGCTTTCTTT
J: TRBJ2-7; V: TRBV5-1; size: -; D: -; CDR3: CASSLGQKGEQYF; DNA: TGCGCCAGCAGCTTGGGACAGAAAGGCGAGCAGTACTTC
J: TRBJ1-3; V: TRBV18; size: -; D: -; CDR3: CASSPTGSGNTIYF; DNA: TGTGCCAGCTCACCCACAGGGTCTGGAAACACCATATATTTT
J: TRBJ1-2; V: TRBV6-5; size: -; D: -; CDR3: CASRVDVTGGYTF; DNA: TGTGCCAGCAGAGTCGATGTGACGGGGGGCTACACCTTC
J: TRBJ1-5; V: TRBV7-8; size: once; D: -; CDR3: CASSPHQGPGQPQHF; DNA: TGTGCCAGCAGTCCCCATCAGGGGCCTGGGCAGCCCCAGCATTTT
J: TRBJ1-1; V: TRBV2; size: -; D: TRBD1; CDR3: CASSVTGGTTEAFF; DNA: TGTGCCAGCAGTGTCACAGGGGGCACGACTGAAGCTTTCTTT
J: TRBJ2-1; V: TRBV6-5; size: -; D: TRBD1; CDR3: CASTLTGGQFF; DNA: TGTGCCAGCACTCTTACAGGGGGGCAGTTCTTC
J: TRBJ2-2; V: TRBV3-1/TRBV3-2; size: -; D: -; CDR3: CASSHIRDTGELFF; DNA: TGTGCCAGCAGCCATATCCGGGACACCGGGGAGCTGTTTTTT
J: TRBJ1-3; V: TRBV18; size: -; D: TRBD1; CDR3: CASSQGQGAGNTIYF; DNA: TGTGCCAGCTCACAAGGACAGGGGGCTGGAAACACCATATATTTT
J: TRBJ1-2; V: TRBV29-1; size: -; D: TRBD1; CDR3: CSARGTGGLDGYTF; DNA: TGCAGCGCCCGCGGGACAGGGGGCCTAGATGGCTACACCTTC
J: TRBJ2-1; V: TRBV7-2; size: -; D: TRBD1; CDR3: CASSPGQEYNEQFF; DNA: TGTGCCAGCAGCCCGGGACAGGAGTACAATGAGCAGTTCTTC
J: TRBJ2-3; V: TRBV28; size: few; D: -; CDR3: CASGRGSTDTQYF; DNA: TGTGCCAGCGGGCGGGGAAGCACAGATACGCAGTATTTT
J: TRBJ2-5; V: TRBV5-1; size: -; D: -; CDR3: CASSLGGVLETQYF; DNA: TGCGCCAGCAGCTTGGGGGGAGTTCTGGAGACCCAGTACTTC
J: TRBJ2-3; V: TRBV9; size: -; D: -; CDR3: CASSVGGEASTDTQYF; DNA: TGTGCCAGCAGCGTAGGTGGGGAGGCTAGCACAGATACGCAGTATTTT
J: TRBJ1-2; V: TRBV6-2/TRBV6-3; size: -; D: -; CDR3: CASSYIIGDGYTF; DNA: TGTGCCAGCAGTTACATTATAGGGGATGGCTACACCTTC
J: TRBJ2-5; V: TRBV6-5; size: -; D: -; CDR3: CASSQGRHTKETQYF; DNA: TGTGCCAGCAGTCAGGGCCGTCACACGAAAGAGACCCAGTACTTC
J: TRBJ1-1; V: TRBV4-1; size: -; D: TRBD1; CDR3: CASSQATTGAAEAFF; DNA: TGCGCCAGCAGCCAAGCCACGACAGGGGCGGCTGAAGCTTTCTTT
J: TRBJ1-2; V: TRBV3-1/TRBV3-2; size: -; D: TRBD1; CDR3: CASSITDRANYGYTF; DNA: TGTGCCAGCAGCATTACAGACAGGGCCAACTATGGCTACACCTTC
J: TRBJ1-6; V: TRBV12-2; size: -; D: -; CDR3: CASRLAVFGGERPNSPLHF; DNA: TGTGCAAGTCGCTTAGCGGTATTTGGAGGAGAACGCCCTAATTCACCCCTCCACTTT
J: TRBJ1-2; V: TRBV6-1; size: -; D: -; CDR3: CASSEGKSGICGYTF; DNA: TGTGCCAGCAGTGAAGGTAAGTCGGGTATTTGCGGCTACACCTTC
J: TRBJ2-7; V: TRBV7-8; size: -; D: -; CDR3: CASSPAGVSNGVIYEQYF; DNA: TGTGCCAGCAGCCCGGCCGGTGTCTCGAATGGAGTAATCTACGAGCAGTACTTC
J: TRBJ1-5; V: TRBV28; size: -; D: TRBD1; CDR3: CASSRRQGRSQPQHF; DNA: TGTGCCAGCAGCCGTCGACAGGGGCGTAGTCAGCCCCAGCATTTT
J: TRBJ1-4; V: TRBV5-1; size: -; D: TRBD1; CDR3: CASSRDSSDEKLFF; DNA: TGCGCCAGCAGCCGGGACAGCTCGGATGAAAAACTGTTTTTT
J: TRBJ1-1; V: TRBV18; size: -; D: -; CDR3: CASSPQEMNTEAFF; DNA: TGTGCCAGCTCACCACAGGAGATGAACACTGAAGCTTTCTTT
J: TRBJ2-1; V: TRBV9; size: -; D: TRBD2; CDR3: CASSVSGRAVLNSNEQFF; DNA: TGTGCCAGCAGCGTAAGCGGGAGAGCGGTTTTAAATTCGAATGAGCAGTTCTTC
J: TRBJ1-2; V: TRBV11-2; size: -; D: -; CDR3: CASSLGARDYGYTF; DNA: TGTGCCAGCAGCTTAGGGGCCAGGGACTATGGCTACACCTTC
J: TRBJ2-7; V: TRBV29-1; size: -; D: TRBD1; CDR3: CSVVGQGAKPYEQYF; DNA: TGCAGCGTAGTGGGACAGGGGGCAAAGCCCTACGAGCAGTACTTC
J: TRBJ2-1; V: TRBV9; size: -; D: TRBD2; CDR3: CASSAYGGADEQFF; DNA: TGTGCCAGCAGCGCCTACGGGGGGGCAGATGAGCAGTTCTTC
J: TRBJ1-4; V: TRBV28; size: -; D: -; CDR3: CASSLQGVREKLFF; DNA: TGTGCCAGCAGTTTACAGGGCGTGCGAGAAAAACTGTTTTTT
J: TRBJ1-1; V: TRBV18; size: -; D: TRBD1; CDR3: CASSPGITGDTEAFF; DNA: TGTGCCAGCTCACCAGGGATAACAGGGGACACTGAAGCTTTCTTT
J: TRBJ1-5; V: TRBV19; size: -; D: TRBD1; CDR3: CASSQTGGRQPQHF; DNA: TGTGCCAGTAGTCAGACAGGGGGCAGACAGCCCCAGCATTTT
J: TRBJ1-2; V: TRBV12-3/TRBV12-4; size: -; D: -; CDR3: CASSFSRDSGYTF; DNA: TGTGCCAGCAGTTTTAGTAGGGACTCTGGCTACACCTTC
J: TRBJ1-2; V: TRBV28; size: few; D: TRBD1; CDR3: CASNFGDRNYGYTF; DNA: TGTGCCAGCAATTTCGGGGACAGAAACTATGGCTACACCTTC
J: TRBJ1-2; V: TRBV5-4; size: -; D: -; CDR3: CASSRDIDGYTF; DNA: TGTGCCAGCAGTCGGGACATTGATGGCTACACCTTC
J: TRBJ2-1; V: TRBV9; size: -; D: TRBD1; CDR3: CASSFGTGTNNEQFF; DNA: TGTGCCAGCAGCTTTGGGACAGGGACTAACAATGAGCAGTTCTTC
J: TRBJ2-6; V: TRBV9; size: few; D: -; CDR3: CASSGASAGANVLTF; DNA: TGTGCCAGCAGTGGGGCGAGCGCAGGGGCCAACGTCCTGACTTTC
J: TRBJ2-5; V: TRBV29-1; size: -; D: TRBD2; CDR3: CSVESAGGVQETQYF; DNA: TGCAGCGTTGAAAGCGCGGGAGGCGTACAAGAGACCCAGTACTTC
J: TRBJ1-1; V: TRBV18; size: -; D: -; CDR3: CASSPPARPNTEAFF; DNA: TGTGCCAGCTCACCACCGGCCAGGCCGAACACTGAAGCTTTCTTT
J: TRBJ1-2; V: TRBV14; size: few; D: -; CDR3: CASSLPQNYGYTF; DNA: TGTGCCAGCAGCCTTCCCCAAAACTATGGCTACACCTTC
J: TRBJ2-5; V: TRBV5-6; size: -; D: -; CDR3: CASSTGRAQYF; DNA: TGTGCCAGCAGCACAGGGAGGGCCCAGTACTTC
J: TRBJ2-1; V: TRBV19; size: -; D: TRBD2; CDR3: CASSMVASGGGKTYNEQFF; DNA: TGTGCCAGTAGTATGGTAGCTAGCGGGGGAGGCAAAACCTACAATGAGCAGTTCTTC
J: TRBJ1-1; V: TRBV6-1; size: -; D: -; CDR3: CASSDQVYRNTEAFF; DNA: TGTGCCAGCAGTGATCAGGTTTATCGGAACACTGAAGCTTTCTTT
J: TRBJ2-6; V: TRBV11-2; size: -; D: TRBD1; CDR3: CASSVTGGTGANVLTF; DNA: TGTGCCAGCAGCGTGACAGGGGGCACTGGGGCCAACGTCCTGACTTTC
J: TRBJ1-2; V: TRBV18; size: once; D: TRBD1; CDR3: CASSPAGQGPGYTF; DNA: TGTGCCAGCTCACCGGCCGGACAGGGCCCTGGCTACACCTTC
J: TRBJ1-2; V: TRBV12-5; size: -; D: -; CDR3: CASGSDRAGRFNYGYTF; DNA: TGTGCTAGTGGTTCCGACCGGGCAGGGCGGTTTAACTATGGCTACACCTTC
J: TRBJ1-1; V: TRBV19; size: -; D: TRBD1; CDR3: CASSILPGQGADTEAFF; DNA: TGTGCCAGTAGTATCCTCCCCGGACAGGGGGCGGACACTGAAGCTTTCTTT
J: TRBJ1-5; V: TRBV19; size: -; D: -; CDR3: CASSPDRDQPQHF; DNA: TGTGCCAGTAGCCCCGACAGAGATCAGCCCCAGCATTTT
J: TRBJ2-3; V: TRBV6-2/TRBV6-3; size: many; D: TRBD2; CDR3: CASSSLIAGGTDTQYF; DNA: TGTGCCAGCAGTTCCCTAATAGCGGGAGGAACAGATACGCAGTATTTT
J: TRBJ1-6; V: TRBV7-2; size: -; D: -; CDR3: CASSPPYSPGKSPLHF; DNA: TGTGCCAGCAGCCCCCCTTATAGTCCCGGTAAATCACCCCTCCACTTT
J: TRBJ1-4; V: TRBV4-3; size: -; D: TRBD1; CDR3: CASSQTRGGQGGGVNEKLFF; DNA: TGCGCCAGCAGCCAAACTCGCGGCGGACAGGGTGGGGGTGTGAATGAAAAACTGTTTTTT
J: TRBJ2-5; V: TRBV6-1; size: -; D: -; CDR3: CASSEAVGRSQETQYF; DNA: TGTGCCAGCAGTGAAGCGGTTGGGAGATCTCAAGAGACCCAGTACTTC
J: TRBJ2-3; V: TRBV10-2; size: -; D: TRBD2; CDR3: CASSVAGGRTDTQYF; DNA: TGCGCCAGCAGCGTAGCGGGGGGCCGCACAGATACGCAGTATTTT
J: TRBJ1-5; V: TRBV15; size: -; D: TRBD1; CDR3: CATSRGTATGDQPQHF; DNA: TGTGCCACCAGCAGAGGTACAGCAACAGGGGACCAGCCCCAGCATTTT
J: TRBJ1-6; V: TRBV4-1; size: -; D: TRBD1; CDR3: CASSQEPHSWTGLTSPLHF; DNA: TGCGCCAGCAGCCAAGAGCCCCATTCTTGGACAGGGTTAACTTCACCCCTCCACTTT
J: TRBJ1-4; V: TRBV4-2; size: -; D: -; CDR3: CASSQLADNEKLFF; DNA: TGTGCCAGCAGCCAACTGGCAGATAATGAAAAACTGTTTTTT